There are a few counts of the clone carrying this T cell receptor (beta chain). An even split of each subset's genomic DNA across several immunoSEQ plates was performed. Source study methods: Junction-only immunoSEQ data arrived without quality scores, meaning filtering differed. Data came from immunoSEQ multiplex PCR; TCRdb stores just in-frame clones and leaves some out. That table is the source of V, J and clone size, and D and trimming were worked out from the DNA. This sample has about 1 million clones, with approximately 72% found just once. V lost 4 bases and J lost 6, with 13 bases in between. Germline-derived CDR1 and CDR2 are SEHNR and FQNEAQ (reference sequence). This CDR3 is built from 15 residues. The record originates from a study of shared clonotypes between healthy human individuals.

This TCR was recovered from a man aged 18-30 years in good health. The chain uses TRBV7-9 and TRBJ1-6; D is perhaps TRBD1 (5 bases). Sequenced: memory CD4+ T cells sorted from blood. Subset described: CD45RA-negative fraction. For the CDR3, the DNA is TGTGCCAGCAGCTCGGACACCGCTTTTAATTCACCCCTCCACTTT. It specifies CASSSDTAFNSPLHF.